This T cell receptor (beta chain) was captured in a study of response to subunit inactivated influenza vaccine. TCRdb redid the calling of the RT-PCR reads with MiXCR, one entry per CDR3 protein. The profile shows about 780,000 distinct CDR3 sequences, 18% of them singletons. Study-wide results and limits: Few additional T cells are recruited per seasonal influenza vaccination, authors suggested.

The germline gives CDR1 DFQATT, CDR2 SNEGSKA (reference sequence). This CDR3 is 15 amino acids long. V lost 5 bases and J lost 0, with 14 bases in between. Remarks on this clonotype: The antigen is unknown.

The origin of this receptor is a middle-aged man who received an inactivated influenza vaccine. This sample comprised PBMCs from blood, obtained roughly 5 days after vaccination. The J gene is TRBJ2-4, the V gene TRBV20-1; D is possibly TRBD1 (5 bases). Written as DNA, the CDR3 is TGCAGTGCTTCGATGGGGCTGATAGCCAAAAACATTCAGTACTTC. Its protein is CSASMGLIAKNIQYF.